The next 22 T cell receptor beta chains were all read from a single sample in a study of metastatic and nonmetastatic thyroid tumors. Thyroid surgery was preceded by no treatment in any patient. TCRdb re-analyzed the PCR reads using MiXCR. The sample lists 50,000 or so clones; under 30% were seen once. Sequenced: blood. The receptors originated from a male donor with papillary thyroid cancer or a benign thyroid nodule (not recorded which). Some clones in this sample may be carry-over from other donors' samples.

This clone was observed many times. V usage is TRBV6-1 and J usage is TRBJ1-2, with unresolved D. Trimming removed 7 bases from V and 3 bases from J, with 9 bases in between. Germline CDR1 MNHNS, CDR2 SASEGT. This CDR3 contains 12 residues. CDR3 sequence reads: CASTTSYYGYTF. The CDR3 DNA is TGTGCCAGCACCACGAGTTACTATGGCTACACCTTC.

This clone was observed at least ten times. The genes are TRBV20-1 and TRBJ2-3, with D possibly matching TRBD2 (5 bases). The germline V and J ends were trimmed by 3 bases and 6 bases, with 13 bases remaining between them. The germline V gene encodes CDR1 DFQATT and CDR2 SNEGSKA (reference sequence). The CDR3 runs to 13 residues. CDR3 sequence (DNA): TGCAGTGCTAGCCTAGCTGTTATTGATACGCAGTATTTT. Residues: CSASLAVIDTQYF.

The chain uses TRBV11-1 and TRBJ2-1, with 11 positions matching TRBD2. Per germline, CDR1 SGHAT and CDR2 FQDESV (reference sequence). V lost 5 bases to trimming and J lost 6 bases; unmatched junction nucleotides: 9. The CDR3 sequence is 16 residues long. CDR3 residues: CASSGPLAGGLNEQFF. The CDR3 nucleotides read TGTGCCAGCAGCGGACCGCTAGCGGGAGGTCTCAATGAGCAGTTCTTC.

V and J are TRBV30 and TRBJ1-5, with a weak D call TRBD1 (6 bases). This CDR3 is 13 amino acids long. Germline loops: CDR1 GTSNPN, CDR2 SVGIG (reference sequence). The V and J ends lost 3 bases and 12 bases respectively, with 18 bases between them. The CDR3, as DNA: TGTGCCTGGAGACGTCAAGGGGGTGCGCTCCAGCATTTT. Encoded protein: CAWRRQGGALQHF. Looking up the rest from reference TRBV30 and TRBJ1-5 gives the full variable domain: SQTIHQWPATLVQPVGSPLSLECTVEGTSNPNLYWYRQAAGRGLQLLFYSVGIGQISSEVPQNLSASRPQDRQFILSSKKLLLSDSGFYLCAWRRQGGALQHFGDGTRLSIL.

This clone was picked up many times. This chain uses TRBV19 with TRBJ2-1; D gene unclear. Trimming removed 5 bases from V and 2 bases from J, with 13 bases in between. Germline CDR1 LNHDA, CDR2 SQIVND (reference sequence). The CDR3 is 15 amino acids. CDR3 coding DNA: TGTGCCAGTAGTTGGGCAGGCCCCCCCTACAATGAGCAGTTCTTC. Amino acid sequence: CASSWAGPPYNEQFF.

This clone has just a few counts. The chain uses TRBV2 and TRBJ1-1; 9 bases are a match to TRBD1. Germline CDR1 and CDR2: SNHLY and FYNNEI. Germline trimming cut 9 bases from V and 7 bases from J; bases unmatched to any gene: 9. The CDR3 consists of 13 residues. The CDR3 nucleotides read TGTGCCAGTCTCTTACAGGGGGCGGTTGAAGCTTTCTTT. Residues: CASLLQGAVEAFF.

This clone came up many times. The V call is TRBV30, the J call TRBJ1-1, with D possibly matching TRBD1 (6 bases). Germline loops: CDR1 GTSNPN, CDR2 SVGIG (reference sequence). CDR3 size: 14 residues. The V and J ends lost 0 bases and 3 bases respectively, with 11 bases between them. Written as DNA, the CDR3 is TGTGCCTGGAGTGTGGGACACCTATACACTGAAGCTTTCTTT. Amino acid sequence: CAWSVGHLYTEAFF.

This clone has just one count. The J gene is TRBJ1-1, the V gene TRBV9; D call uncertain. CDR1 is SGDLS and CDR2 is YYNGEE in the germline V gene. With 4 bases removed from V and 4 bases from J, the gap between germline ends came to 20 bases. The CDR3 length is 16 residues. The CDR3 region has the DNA TGTGCCAGCAGCCTCGCAGGAGGGTGCTCGGGCACTGAAGCTTTCTTT. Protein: CASSLAGGCSGTEAFF.

The CDR3: CASSPPAGSYEQYF. The CDR3 nucleotides are TGTGCCAGCTCACCACCGGCAGGTTCCTACGAGCAGTACTTC. This chain joins TRBV18 and TRBJ2-7; D unresolved. In germline, CDR1 is KGHSH, CDR2 LQKENI. This CDR3 is built from 14 residues. V lost 0 bases to trimming and J lost 1 base, with 7 bases between them.

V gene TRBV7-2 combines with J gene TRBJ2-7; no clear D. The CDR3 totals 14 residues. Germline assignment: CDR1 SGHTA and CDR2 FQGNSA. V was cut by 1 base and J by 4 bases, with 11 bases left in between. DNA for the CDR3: TGTGCCAGCAGCTTAGTTCAGGCTTCGTACGAGCAGTACTTC. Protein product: CASSLVQASYEQYF.

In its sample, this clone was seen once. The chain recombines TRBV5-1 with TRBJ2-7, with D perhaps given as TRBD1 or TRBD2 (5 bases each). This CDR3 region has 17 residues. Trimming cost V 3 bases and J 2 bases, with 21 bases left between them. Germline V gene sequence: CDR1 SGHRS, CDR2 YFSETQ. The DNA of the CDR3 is TGCGCCAGCAGCTCATCCTTATACGGGACGGGGACCTACGAGCAGTACTTC. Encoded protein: CASSSSLYGTGTYEQYF.

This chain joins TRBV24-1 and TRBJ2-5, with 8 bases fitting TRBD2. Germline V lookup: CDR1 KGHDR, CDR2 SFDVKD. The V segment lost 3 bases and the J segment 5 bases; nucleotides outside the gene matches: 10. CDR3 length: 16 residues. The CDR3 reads CATSDPSGSGMETQYF. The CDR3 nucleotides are TGTGCCACCAGTGATCCCAGCGGGAGCGGTATGGAGACCCAGTACTTC.

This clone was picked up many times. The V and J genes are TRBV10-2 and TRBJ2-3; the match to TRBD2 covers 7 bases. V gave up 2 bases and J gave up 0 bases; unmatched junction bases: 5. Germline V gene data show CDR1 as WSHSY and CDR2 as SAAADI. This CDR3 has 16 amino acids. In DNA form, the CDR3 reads TGCGCCAGCAGTGAGCGAATAGCGGGTAGCACAGATACGCAGTATTTT. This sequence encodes CASSERIAGSTDTQYF.

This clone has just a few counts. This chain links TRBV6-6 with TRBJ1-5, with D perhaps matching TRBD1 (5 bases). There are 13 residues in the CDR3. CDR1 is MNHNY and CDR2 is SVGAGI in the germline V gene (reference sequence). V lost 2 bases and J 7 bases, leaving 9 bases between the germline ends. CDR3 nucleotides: TGTGCCAGCAGTTACGGGGGGTCCCAGCCCCAGCATTTT. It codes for CASSYGGSQPQHF.

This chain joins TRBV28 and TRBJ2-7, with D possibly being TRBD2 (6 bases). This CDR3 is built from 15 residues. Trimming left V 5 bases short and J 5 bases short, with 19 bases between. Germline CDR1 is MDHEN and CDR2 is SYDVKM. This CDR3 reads CASSLTGTSPNEQYF. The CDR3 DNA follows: TGTGCCAGCAGTCTCACAGGAACTAGCCCGAACGAGCAGTACTTC.

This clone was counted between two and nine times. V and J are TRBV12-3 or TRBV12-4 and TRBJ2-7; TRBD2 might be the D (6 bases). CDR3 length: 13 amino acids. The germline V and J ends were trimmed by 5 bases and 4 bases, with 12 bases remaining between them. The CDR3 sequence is CASSQSGRYEQYF. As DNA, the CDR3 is TGTGCCAGCAGTCAAAGCGGGCGATACGAGCAGTACTTC.

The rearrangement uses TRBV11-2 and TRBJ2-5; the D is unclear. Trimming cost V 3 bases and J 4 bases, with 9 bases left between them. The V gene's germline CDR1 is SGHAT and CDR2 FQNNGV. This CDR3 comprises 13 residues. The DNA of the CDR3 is TGTGCCAGCAGCTTGGGATTAGGAGAGACCCAGTACTTC. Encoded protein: CASSLGLGETQYF.

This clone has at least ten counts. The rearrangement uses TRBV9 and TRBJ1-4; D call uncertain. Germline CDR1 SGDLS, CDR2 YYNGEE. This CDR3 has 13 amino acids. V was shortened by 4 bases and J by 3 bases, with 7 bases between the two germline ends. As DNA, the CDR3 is TGTGCCAGCAGCTCCCCAGCTAATGAAAAACTGTTTTTT. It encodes CASSSPANEKLFF.

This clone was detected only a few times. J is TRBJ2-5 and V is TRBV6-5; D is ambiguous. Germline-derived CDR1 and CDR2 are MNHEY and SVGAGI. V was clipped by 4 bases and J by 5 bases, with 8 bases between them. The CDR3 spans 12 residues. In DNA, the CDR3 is TGTGCCAGCAGTTTACAGTGGGAGACCCAGTACTTC. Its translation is CASSLQWETQYF.

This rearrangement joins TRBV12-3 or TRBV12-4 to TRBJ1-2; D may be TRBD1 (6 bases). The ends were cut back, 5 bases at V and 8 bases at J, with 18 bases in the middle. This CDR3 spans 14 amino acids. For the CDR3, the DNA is TGTGCCAGCAGTATAACAGGGACCCCGGGAGGCTACACCTTC. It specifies CASSITGTPGGYTF.

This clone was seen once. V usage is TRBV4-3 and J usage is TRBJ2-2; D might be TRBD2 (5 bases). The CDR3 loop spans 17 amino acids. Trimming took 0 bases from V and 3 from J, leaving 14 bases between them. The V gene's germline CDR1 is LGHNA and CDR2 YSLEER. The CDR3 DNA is TGCGCCAGCAGCCAAGACTTGTTTGGAGGAGACACCGGGGAGCTGTTTTTT. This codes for CASSQDLFGGDTGELFF.

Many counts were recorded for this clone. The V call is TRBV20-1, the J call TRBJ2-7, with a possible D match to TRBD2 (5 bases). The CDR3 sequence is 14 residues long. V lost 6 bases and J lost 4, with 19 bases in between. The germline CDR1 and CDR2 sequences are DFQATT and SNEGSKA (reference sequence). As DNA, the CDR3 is TGCAGTGCCAGGAGTAGGCTAGCTAAATACGAGCAGTACTTC. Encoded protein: CSARSRLAKYEQYF.